This T cell receptor (beta chain) appears in the sequencing data of a study of chemoradiotherapy in HPV16-positive cancers. On the study more broadly: Candidate HPV-specific T-cell clones and common TCR motifs came from functional assays in two HPV16-positive patients. Study outcomes and limitations: During treatment, candidate HPV-specific clones and E7-related motifs expanded in tumor. The functional HPV-specific definition rests on just two HPV16-positive patients.

Here immunoSEQ multiplex PCR was the method, and the copy in TCRdb shows in-frame clones only, minus some. The sample carries roughly 9,000 clones, 78% recorded once. Points on this clone: Its specificity is unknown. One junction end does not reproduce the germline sequence, and a read error may be involved.

Sampling took place from a patient who underwent chemoradiotherapy. The source of this sequence is a human donor with HPV-associated anogenital cancer.

CDR3 bases: TGTGCCAGCAGCCCGGCGGCGGGGGCTGGGAACACCATATATTTT. Encoded protein: CASSPAAGAGNTIYF. This chain connects TRBV7-2 to TRBJ1-3; weak D call: TRBD1 (6 bases). There are 15 residues in the CDR3. The germline CDR1 and CDR2 sequences are SGHTA and FQGNSA.